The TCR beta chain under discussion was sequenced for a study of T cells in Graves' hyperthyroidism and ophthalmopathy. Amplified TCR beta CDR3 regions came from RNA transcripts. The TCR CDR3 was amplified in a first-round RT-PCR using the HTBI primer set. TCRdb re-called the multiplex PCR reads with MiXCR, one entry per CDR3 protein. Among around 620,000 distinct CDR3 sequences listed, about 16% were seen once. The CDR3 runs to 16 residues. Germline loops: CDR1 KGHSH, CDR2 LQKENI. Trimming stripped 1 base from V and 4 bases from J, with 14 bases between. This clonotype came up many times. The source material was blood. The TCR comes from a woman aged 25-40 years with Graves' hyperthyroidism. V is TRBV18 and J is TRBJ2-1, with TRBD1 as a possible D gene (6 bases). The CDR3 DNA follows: TGTGCCAGCTCACCACAAGAGGGGGATTCGTACAATGAGCAGTTCTTC. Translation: CASSPQEGDSYNEQFF. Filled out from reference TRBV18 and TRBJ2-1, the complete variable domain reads NAGVMQNPRHLVRRRGQEARLRCSPMKGHSHVYWYRQLPEEGLKFMVYLQKENIIDESGMPKERFSAEFPKEGPSILRIQQVVRGDSAAYFCASSPQEGDSYNEQFFGPGTRLTVL.